These 29 T cell receptor beta chains originate from one sample sequenced in a study of cytomegalovirus exposure and HLA in healthy donors. It was with 60 Vbeta and 13 Jbeta primers that the PCR ran. The data were produced by immunoSEQ multiplex PCR, yet TCRdb's version contains in-frame clones alone and is incomplete. The table lists about 160,000 clones, roughly 82% of them singletons. Input material: PBMCs. The receptors shown here come from a woman aged 50 to 60 in good health and CMV-seropositive.

This chain links TRBV11-2 with TRBJ2-5; no firm D call. The CDR3 extends over 16 amino acids. CDR1 is SGHAT, CDR2 FQNNGV, per germline. V gave up 0 bases and J gave up 1 base, with 12 bases separating them. This CDR3 reads CASSLDRLAAQETQYF. The CDR3 coding sequence is TGTGCCAGCAGCTTAGATCGTCTGGCGGCCCAAGAGACCCAGTACTTC.

The chain recombines TRBV10-2 with TRBJ2-3, with D perhaps matching TRBD2 (5 bases). CDR3 length: 14 amino acids. Germline V gives CDR1 WSHSY, CDR2 SAAADI. Trimming removed 0 bases at V and 3 bases at J, with 7 bases between. This chain's CDR3 is CASSESGSTDTQYF. In DNA, the CDR3 is TGCGCCAGCAGTGAGTCTGGGAGTACAGATACGCAGTATTTT.

The chain employs TRBV9 and TRBJ2-1, with 9 bases aligning to TRBD1. Germline CDR1 SGDLS, CDR2 YYNGEE. V trimming: 0 bases; J trimming: 10 bases; junction bases outside the gene matches: 8. The CDR3 extends over 15 amino acids. DNA for the CDR3: TGTGCCAGCAGCGTAGCTTGGACAGGGGCAGAGGAGCAGTTCTTC. Translation gives CASSVAWTGAEEQFF.

The chain carries TRBV18 and TRBJ2-1, with no clear D. This CDR3 contains 11 residues. CDR1 is KGHSH, CDR2 LQKENI, per germline. With 4 bases removed from V and 7 bases from J, the gap between germline ends came to 5 bases. In DNA form, the CDR3 reads TGTGCCAGCTCACGGGCGAATGAGCAGTTCTTC. Its translation: CASSRANEQFF.

With regard to this clone: Relative to the germline gene, one junction end is altered; a read error may explain this. The gene calls are TRBV18 and TRBJ1-2, with TRBD1 matching 7 bases. The CDR3 length is 15 residues. Germline-derived CDR1 and CDR2 are KGHSH and LQKENI. In nucleotides, the CDR3 is TGTGCCAGCTCATCACCGCTCGGGACAGAGTATGGCTACACCTTC. It is translated as CASSSPLGTEYGYTF.

V and J are TRBV27 and TRBJ1-2, with 12 bases lining up with TRBD1. The ends lost 4 bases at V and 0 bases at J; junction bases unmatched: 3. This CDR3 is 16 amino acids long. The germline V gene has CDR1 MNHEY and CDR2 SMNVEV (reference sequence). The CDR3 DNA sequence: TGTGCCAGCAGTTCGGGACAGGGGGCGCCTAACTATGGCTACACCTTC. Residues: CASSSGQGAPNYGYTF.

The chain uses TRBV5-5 and TRBJ1-1; the match to TRBD1 covers 11 bases. With 3 bases clipped from V and 4 bases from J, the junction kept 8 bases outside the gene matches. This CDR3 region has 16 residues. CDR1 SGHKS and CDR2 YYEKEE come from the germline V gene (reference sequence). The CDR3 protein is CASSWTGGAGFTEAFF. In DNA form, the CDR3 reads TGTGCCAGCAGCTGGACAGGGGGCGCAGGTTTCACTGAAGCTTTCTTT.

The chain has TRBV6-5 and TRBJ2-3; 9 bases agree with TRBD1. In germline, CDR1 is MNHEY, CDR2 SVGAGI. The CDR3 has 14 amino acids. Trimming took 4 bases from V and 14 from J; bases not matched to a gene: 13. For the CDR3, the DNA is TGTGCCAGCAGTTCCCGGGGGACAGGGCTAATTGTGTATTTT. Translating gives CASSSRGTGLIVYF.

This clone turned up a few times. V is TRBV11-1 and J is TRBJ2-5; D uncertain. V lost 5 bases to trimming and J lost 0 bases, with 10 bases between them. Germline-derived CDR1 and CDR2 are SGHAT and FQDESV (reference sequence). This CDR3 comprises 14 residues. CDR3 residues: CASSPFGYQETQYF. The CDR3 coding sequence is TGTGCCAGCAGCCCATTCGGGTACCAAGAGACCCAGTACTTC. Together with reference TRBV11-1 and TRBJ2-5, the CDR3 gives the full variable domain: EAEVAQSPRYKITEKSQAVAFWCDPISGHATLYWYRQILGQGPELLVQFQDESVVDDSQLPKDRFSAERLKGVDSTLKIQPAELGDSAMYLCASSPFGYQETQYFGPGTRLLVL.

This chain connects TRBV29-1 to TRBJ2-3, with TRBD2 matching over 10 bases. The germline V gene has CDR1 SQVTM and CDR2 ANQGSEA. V shed 7 bases, J shed 6 bases, and the junction held 10 bases outside the gene matches. The CDR3 consists of 14 residues. CDR3 sequence: CSAAGAGGFDTQYF. As DNA, the CDR3 is TGCAGCGCTGCTGGAGCGGGGGGGTTTGATACGCAGTATTTT.

This clone was observed a single time. V usage is TRBV6-6 and J usage is TRBJ2-1; D not certain. The CDR3 runs 14 residues. The germline V gene encodes CDR1 MNHNY and CDR2 SVGAGI (reference sequence). V lost 4 bases and J 6 bases, leaving 13 bases between the germline ends. The CDR3 region is CASSSDFYGNEQFF. The CDR3 DNA reads TGTGCCAGCAGTTCCGACTTTTATGGCAATGAGCAGTTCTTC.

The chain employs TRBV5-1 and TRBJ2-1, with D possibly being TRBD1 (6 bases). The germline CDR1 and CDR2 sequences are SGHRS and YFSETQ. Trimming stripped 3 bases from V and 8 bases from J, with 15 bases between. The CDR3 length is 14 residues. CDR3 bases: TGCGCCAGCAGCTGGCAGGGGTCTTACGATGAGCAGTTCTTC. It is translated as CASSWQGSYDEQFF.

The V call is TRBV23-1, the J call TRBJ2-5; D perhaps matches TRBD2 (7 bases). TRBV23-1 qualifies as an ORF whose function is uncertain. The CDR3 spans 19 residues. V lost 2 bases to trimming and J lost 4 bases, with 26 bases between them. CDR3 in DNA: TGCGCCAGCAGTCAAAACAGGGAAAGAGCCTCGCGGGGGCGAGAGACCCAGTACTTC. Translating it yields CASSQNRERASRGRETQYF.

This clone was seen only once. The rearrangement joins TRBV19 to TRBJ2-3, with 11 nucleotides matching TRBD1. Per germline, CDR1 LNHDA and CDR2 SQIVND (reference sequence). The CDR3 extends over 16 amino acids. The ends lost 6 bases at V and 7 bases at J; junction bases unmatched: 12. CDR3 region: CASSPRTGGVGNTQYF. CDR3 nucleotides: TGTGCCAGTAGCCCACGGACAGGGGGCGTCGGAAATACGCAGTATTTT. Based on the CDR3 plus reference TRBV19 and TRBJ2-3, the full variable domain is DGGITQSPKYLFRKEGQNVTLSCEQNLNHDAMYWYRQDPGQGLRLIYYSQIVNDFQKGDIAEGYSVSREKKESFPLTVTSAQKNPTAFYLCASSPRTGGVGNTQYFGPGTRLTVL.

This sequence joins TRBV10-1 and TRBJ2-3; no clear D gene. This CDR3 is built from 13 residues. Germline V gives CDR1 WNHNN, CDR2 SYGVQD (reference sequence). The V end lost 3 bases, the J end lost 4 bases, and 8 bases lay between the germline ends. The CDR3 sequence: CASSEVGADTQYF. CDR3 coding DNA: TGCGCCAGCAGTGAAGTAGGAGCAGATACGCAGTATTTT.

This rearrangement joins TRBV5-5 to TRBJ2-1; the match to TRBD1 covers 7 bases. The junction had 8 bases not matched to a gene; V was cut back by 4 bases and J by 4 bases. Germline-derived CDR1 and CDR2 are SGHKS and YYEKEE (reference sequence). This CDR3 has 15 amino acids. The CDR3 coding sequence is TGTGCCAGCAGCCTGGGGGACAGCCTATACAATGAGCAGTTCTTC. Its protein product is CASSLGDSLYNEQFF.

The chain couples TRBV4-1 to TRBJ1-2; 8 bases map to TRBD1. The germline CDR1 and CDR2 sequences are MGHRA and YSYEKL. CDR3 length: 13 amino acids. The V gene end was trimmed by 5 bases and the J gene end by 8 bases; junction bases not matched to a gene: 7. Here the CDR3 reads CASSFQGAEGYTF. Written as DNA, the CDR3 is TGCGCCAGCAGCTTTCAGGGGGCGGAAGGCTACACCTTC.

This clone was counted a few times. V usage is TRBV11-2 and J usage is TRBJ2-7; no clear D. Per the germline V gene, CDR1 is SGHAT and CDR2 is FQNNGV. This CDR3 is built from 14 residues. The germline V and J ends were trimmed by 6 bases and 2 bases, with 14 bases remaining between them. CDR3 sequence: CASRPLSETYEQYF. The CDR3 nucleotides read TGTGCCAGCAGACCACTCAGCGAAACCTACGAGCAGTACTTC. Full variable domain (outside the CDR3, taken from reference TRBV11-2 and TRBJ2-7): EAGVAQSPRYKIIEKRQSVAFWCNPISGHATLYWYQQILGQGPKLLIQFQNNGVVDDSQLPKDRFSAERLKGVDSTLKIQPAKLEDSAVYLCASRPLSETYEQYFGPGTRLTVT.

The genes are TRBV27 and TRBJ1-6; unclear D gene. V was pared by 3 bases and J by 9 bases, with 6 bases between. The germline V gene encodes CDR1 MNHEY and CDR2 SMNVEV (reference sequence). This CDR3 has 12 amino acids. The CDR3 DNA reads as TGTGCCAGCAGTTTGAGGAGTTCACCCCTCCACTTT. Its protein is CASSLRSSPLHF.

This clone was detected only once. The chain joins TRBV2 to TRBJ2-3, with a tentative D call TRBD1 (6 bases). The germline V and J ends were trimmed by 6 bases and 3 bases, with 16 bases remaining between them. Germline-derived CDR1 and CDR2 are SNHLY and FYNNEI. This CDR3 is built from 15 residues. CDR3 region: CASSRTGFWTDTQYF. Here the CDR3 DNA reads TGTGCCAGCAGCCGAACAGGGTTTTGGACAGATACGCAGTATTTT.

The rearrangement joins TRBV9 to TRBJ1-1; D unclear. Germline V lookup: CDR1 SGDLS, CDR2 YYNGEE. The CDR3 has 16 amino acids. V shed 0 bases and J shed 10 bases, with 22 bases lying between them. CDR3 protein: CASSVAPGNGVGRAFF. CDR3 in DNA: TGTGCCAGCAGCGTAGCTCCTGGAAACGGAGTAGGCAGAGCTTTCTTT. Full variable domain (rest looked up from reference TRBV9 and TRBJ1-1): DSGVTQTPKHLITATGQRVTLRCSPRSGDLSVYWYQQSLDQGLQFLIQYYNGEERAKGNILERFSAQQFPDLHSELNLSSLELGDSALYFCASSVAPGNGVGRAFFGQGTRLTVV.

This clone was recorded a few times. The chain is built from TRBV11-2 and TRBJ2-2; 10 bases line up with TRBD2. J gave up 6 bases and V 5 bases, and 9 bases lay outside the gene matches. The CDR3 loop spans 16 amino acids. Germline V lookup: CDR1 SGHAT, CDR2 FQNNGV. CDR3: CASSTTSGEKAGELFF. CDR3 nucleotides: TGTGCCAGCAGCACCACTAGCGGGGAAAAGGCCGGGGAGCTGTTTTTT.

The chain links TRBV5-1 to TRBJ2-7; the D gene is possibly TRBD2 (6 bases). Per the germline V gene, CDR1 is SGHRS and CDR2 is YFSETQ. This CDR3 is 13 amino acids long. Trimming took off 0 bases at V and 7 bases at J, with 11 bases between the two ends. As DNA, the CDR3 is TGCGCCAGCAGCTTGGGTAACGGACTAGAGCAGTACTTC. Its translation: CASSLGNGLEQYF.

The CDR3 DNA reads as TGCGCCAGCAGTGAGACTAGCGGGGGGTGCGAGCAGTACTTC. This sequence encodes CASSETSGGCEQYF. The J gene is TRBJ2-7, the V gene TRBV10-2; 12 bases match TRBD2. CDR1 WSHSY and CDR2 SAAADI come from the germline V gene. Trimming removed 2 bases from V and 6 bases from J; junction bases left unmatched: 2. This CDR3 spans 14 amino acids.

The chain uses TRBV2 and TRBJ1-1; D may be TRBD1 (5 bases). The germline gives CDR1 SNHLY, CDR2 FYNNEI. This CDR3 has 15 residues. V was clipped by 1 base and J by 1 base, with 10 bases between them. The CDR3 DNA reads as TGTGCCAGCAGTGAAGAACAGGCCCCGAACACTGAAGCTTTCTTT. Translation: CASSEEQAPNTEAFF.

The rearrangement joins TRBV29-1 to TRBJ2-3, with 10 nucleotides matching TRBD1. This CDR3 comprises 14 residues. Germline V gene data show CDR1 as SQVTM and CDR2 as ANQGSEA. V dropped 4 bases and J dropped 4; count of bases not matched to a gene: 5. The DNA for the CDR3 is TGCAGCGTTGCCGGGACAGGGGCTTCAGATACGCAGTATTTT. This translates into CSVAGTGASDTQYF.

The chain carries TRBV5-1 and TRBJ2-5; D is possibly TRBD1 (5 bases). Germline V gives CDR1 SGHRS, CDR2 YFSETQ. The CDR3 has 14 residues. Trimming left V 0 bases short and J 5 bases short, with 11 bases between. CDR3 amino acids: CASSLVGQGETQYF. CDR3 sequence (DNA): TGCGCCAGCAGCTTGGTTGGGCAGGGCGAGACCCAGTACTTC.

The V call is TRBV5-5, the J call TRBJ2-1, with 7 positions matching TRBD1. The CDR3 has 13 residues. The J segment lost 3 bases and the V segment lost 8 bases, leaving 5 bases of the junction unmatched. Looked up from germline, CDR1 is SGHKS and CDR2 is YYEKEE (reference sequence). The CDR3 protein is CASSTGFYNEQFF. The CDR3 DNA is TGTGCCAGTTCGACAGGGTTCTACAATGAGCAGTTCTTC.

The chain is built from TRBV6-4 and TRBJ1-2; 8 bases agree with TRBD1. Germline loops: CDR1 MRHNA, CDR2 SNTAGT. V trimming: 2 bases; J trimming: 10 bases; junction bases outside the gene matches: 6. The CDR3 contains 13 residues. In DNA, the CDR3 is TGTGCCAGCAGTGACACAGGGGGACATGACTACACCTTC. This gives the protein CASSDTGGHDYTF.